Each of the 23 T cell receptor beta chains below was sequenced from the same sample in a study of blood T cells in healthy people across ages. Combining a sample-barcoded 5' primer with a J-beta primer mix, a second PCR ran for about 7 to 12 cycles. A single record per CDR3 protein comes from TCRdb applying MiXCR to the 5' RACE reads. Of over 1.5 million distinct CDR3 sequences detected, about 49% appear once; the ten largest clones hold 2% to 2.5%. Sequencing used blood. The origin of the receptors is a woman between 40 and 50 years old in good health.

There are many counts of this clonotype. The chain couples TRBV5-1 to TRBJ2-7, with D perhaps TRBD1 (6 bases). Germline V gene data show CDR1 as SGHRS and CDR2 as YFSETQ. The CDR3 is 15 amino acids. V shed 4 bases and J shed 6 bases, with 20 bases lying between them. The chain's CDR3 is CASSPPDSTSREQYF. The CDR3 nucleotides are TGCGCCAGCAGCCCCCCGGACAGTACTTCGCGCGAGCAGTACTTC. The variable domain in full, with the rest retrieved from reference TRBV5-1 and TRBJ2-7, is KAGVTQTPRYLIKTRGQQVTLSCSPISGHRSVSWYQQTPGQGLQFLFEYFSETQRNKGNFPGRFSGRQFSNSRSEMNVSTLELGDSALYLCASSPPDSTSREQYFGPGTRLTVT.

The sample holds a few counts of this clonotype. The genes are TRBV15 and TRBJ2-4; a possible D gene is TRBD1 (6 bases). The J call is doubtful: the DNA matches TRBJ2-7 better. CDR1 LNHNV and CDR2 YYDKDF come from the germline V gene (reference sequence). The CDR3 loop spans 16 amino acids. The CDR3 is CATSRGAGTTSYEQYF. Here the CDR3 DNA reads TGTGCCACCAGCAGAGGGGCAGGGACAACATCGTACGAGCAGTACTTC.

In this sample, this clonotype turned up a few times. The rearrangement links TRBV21-1 to TRBJ2-5; the DNA was not compared with TRBD2, the D call given in the table. TRBV21-1 is tagged as a pseudogene. The CDR3 runs to 14 residues. The CDR3 loop is CASSARLVRETQYF. The DNA for the CDR3 is TGTGCCAGCAGCGCACGACTAGTTAGAGAGACCCAGTACTTC.

Only a few counts were recorded for this clonotype. The chain is built from TRBV11-2 and TRBJ2-5; 9 positions match TRBD2. From germline, CDR1 is SGHAT and CDR2 FQNNGV. V shed 3 bases and J 5 bases; nucleotides not matched to a gene: 7. The CDR3 contains 15 residues. For the CDR3, the DNA is TGTGCCAGCAGCTTGAGTCCTAGCGGGGTGGAGACCCAGTACTTC. This translates into CASSLSPSGVETQYF.

The chain carries TRBV12-3 or TRBV12-4 and TRBJ1-1, with a weak D call TRBD1 (5 bases). The CDR3 loop spans 12 amino acids. V lost 7 bases to trimming and J lost 7 bases, with 13 bases between them. The CDR3 coding sequence is TGTGCCAGCACCCTTGGGCAGGGTGAAGCTTTCTTT. Translated, it gives CASTLGQGEAFF.

J is TRBJ1-2 and V is TRBV25-1, with a tentative D call TRBD1 (6 bases). CDR1 MGHDK and CDR2 SYGVNS come from the germline V gene. CDR3 length equals 14 residues. The V and J ends lost 3 bases and 8 bases respectively, with 16 bases between them. CDR3 loop: CASSDLSGASGYTF. CDR3 coding DNA: TGTGCCAGCAGTGACCTCTCAGGGGCAAGCGGCTACACCTTC.

This clonotype was seen at least ten times. The chain combines TRBV29-1 with TRBJ2-5; weak D call: TRBD1 (7 bases). From germline, CDR1 is SQVTM and CDR2 ANQGSEA. This CDR3 is built from 12 residues. Trimming stripped 7 bases from V and 1 base from J, with 10 bases between. CDR3 nucleotides: TGCAGCGGGCGGGACAGCCAAGAGACCCAGTACTTC. Translation: CSGRDSQETQYF.

The chain is built from TRBV5-1 and TRBJ2-2, with D unresolved. Trimming pared 5 bases from V and 1 base from J, leaving 6 bases between. The CDR3 covers 13 residues. The V gene's germline CDR1 is SGHRS and CDR2 YFSETQ. CDR3 DNA sequence: TGCGCCAGCAGTTTCCAGAACACCGGGGAGCTGTTTTTT. Translated: CASSFQNTGELFF. The whole variable domain, remainder taken from reference TRBV5-1 and TRBJ2-2, is KAGVTQTPRYLIKTRGQQVTLSCSPISGHRSVSWYQQTPGQGLQFLFEYFSETQRNKGNFPGRFSGRQFSNSRSEMNVSTLELGDSALYLCASSFQNTGELFFGEGSRLTVL.

The V and J genes are TRBV20-1 and TRBJ2-4, with D perhaps TRBD2 (6 bases). V was cut by 3 bases and J by 0 bases, with 12 bases left in between. This CDR3 contains 15 residues. The germline V gene encodes CDR1 DFQATT and CDR2 SNEGSKA (reference sequence). The DNA for the CDR3 is TGCAGTGCTAGTTATAAGCGGGTAGCCAAAAACATTCAGTACTTC. Amino acid sequence: CSASYKRVAKNIQYF.

V is TRBV20-1 and J is TRBJ1-2, with D possibly being TRBD1 (5 bases). The V end lost 4 bases, the J end lost 6 bases, and 18 bases lay between the germline ends. The CDR3 has 14 amino acids. CDR1 and CDR2 (germline): DFQATT, SNEGSKA (reference sequence). CDR3 in amino acids: CSANSGTAPDGYTF. The CDR3 region has the DNA TGCAGTGCTAACTCCGGGACTGCCCCGGATGGCTACACCTTC.

The chain has TRBV7-2 and TRBJ2-5; 7 bases align to TRBD2. Losses at the gene ends were 5 bases for V and 9 bases for J; bases not matched to a gene: 12. The CDR3 consists of 14 residues. CDR1 and CDR2 (germline): SGHTA, FQGNSA. The CDR3 reads CASSEEGLGAAQYF. Here the CDR3 DNA reads TGTGCCAGCAGCGAAGAAGGACTAGGAGCGGCCCAGTACTTC.

The chain employs TRBV6-2 or TRBV6-3 and TRBJ2-1, with 10 bases fitting TRBD2. The CDR3 has 17 residues. The J segment lost 2 bases and the V segment lost 5 bases, leaving 9 bases of the junction unmatched. In germline, CDR1 is MNHEY, CDR2 SVGEGT. Here the CDR3 reads CASSVPTSGVTYNEQFF. As DNA, the CDR3 is TGTGCCAGCAGTGTCCCCACTAGCGGGGTGACCTACAATGAGCAGTTCTTC.

This clonotype showed up just a few times. V usage is TRBV28 and J usage is TRBJ2-1; tentative D call: TRBD1 (6 bases). The DNA end is a closer match to TRBJ2-7, so the J assignment may be wrong. Germline CDR1 is MDHEN and CDR2 is SYDVKM. The CDR3 totals 15 residues. In DNA form, the CDR3 reads TGTGCCAGCAGTCCCGACAGGAGCTCCTACAATGAGCAGTACTTC. Translation gives CASSPDRSSYNEQYF.

The rearrangement links TRBV15 to TRBJ2-3, with TRBD2 as a possible D gene (5 bases). In germline, CDR1 is LNHNV, CDR2 YYDKDF (reference sequence). The CDR3 spans 15 residues. V lost 0 bases and J lost 7, with 14 bases in between. The CDR3 DNA reads as TGTGCCACCAGCAGAGATCCGGGGAGCATAAATACGCAGTATTTT. Translating gives CATSRDPGSINTQYF. Full variable domain (outside the CDR3, taken from reference TRBV15 and TRBJ2-3): DAMVIQNPRYQVTQFGKPVTLSCSQTLNHNVMYWYQQKSSQAPKLLFHYYDKDFNNEADTPDNFQSRRPNTSFCFLDIRSPGLGDTAMYLCATSRDPGSINTQYFGPGTRLTVL.

The V gene is TRBV6-2 or TRBV6-3, the J gene TRBJ2-1, with D possibly matching TRBD1 (6 bases). CDR1 is MNHEY and CDR2 is SVGEGT in the germline V gene. Trimming took off 4 bases at V and 3 bases at J, with 16 bases between the two ends. This CDR3 spans 16 amino acids. CDR3 bases: TGTGCCAGCAGTTCGATGACAGGATTGTACTACAATGAGCAGTTCTTC. It encodes CASSSMTGLYYNEQFF.

The rearrangement links TRBV20-1 to TRBJ1-2; D unresolved. Per the germline V gene, CDR1 is DFQATT and CDR2 is SNEGSKA (reference sequence). This CDR3 contains 15 residues. Trimming pared 4 bases from V and 4 bases from J, leaving 19 bases between. The CDR3 DNA is TGCAGTGCTACCCCTAGTCGGTCGGGTCGCTATGGCTACACCTTC. It yields the protein CSATPSRSGRYGYTF.

The V call is TRBV29-1, the J call TRBJ1-2; D is possibly TRBD1 (5 bases). CDR3 length equals 13 residues. Per germline, CDR1 SQVTM and CDR2 ANQGSEA. Trimming left V 0 bases short and J 7 bases short, with 12 bases between. The DNA of the CDR3 is TGCAGCGTTGAAGATGGGGGGATTCGTGGCTACACCTTC. Amino acid sequence: CSVEDGGIRGYTF.

The CDR3 reads CSARGLAGTYNEQFF. The CDR3 DNA is TGCAGTGCTCGGGGACTAGCGGGAACCTACAATGAGCAGTTCTTC. V is TRBV20-1 and J is TRBJ2-1, with 13 bases that match TRBD2. The germline gives CDR1 DFQATT, CDR2 SNEGSKA (reference sequence). CDR3 length: 15 residues. With 5 bases clipped from V and 2 bases from J, the junction kept 3 bases outside the gene matches.

This clonotype has more than one count but fewer than ten. The chain recombines TRBV20-1 with TRBJ1-2; D remains ambiguous. The CDR3 runs 12 residues. Trimming left V 1 base short and J 4 bases short, with 7 bases between. CDR1 DFQATT and CDR2 SNEGSKA come from the germline V gene (reference sequence). The DNA for the CDR3 is TGCAGTGCTAGAGTGGGAGCCTATGGCTACACCTTC. It yields the protein CSARVGAYGYTF.

This clonotype was picked up a small number of times. The V gene is TRBV20-1, the J gene TRBJ2-5, with unresolved D. This CDR3 contains 11 residues. Deletions cut 6 bases from V and 7 bases from J, with 12 bases between. Germline values: CDR1 DFQATT, CDR2 SNEGSKA (reference sequence). CDR3 bases: TGCAGTGCATCCTCTAGGGCGACCCAGTACTTC. This encodes CSASSRATQYF.

The chain joins TRBV27 to TRBJ1-1; maybe TRBD1 (6 bases). The CDR3 extends over 12 amino acids. From germline, CDR1 is MNHEY and CDR2 SMNVEV (reference sequence). Trimming removed 6 bases at V and 10 bases at J, with 15 bases between. As DNA, the CDR3 is TGTGCCAGCAGCCTAGGGGGGGGAAGAGCTTTCTTT. Translated: CASSLGGGRAFF.

The chain links TRBV15 to TRBJ2-3; 8 bases align to TRBD2. Losses at the gene ends were 0 bases for V and 1 base for J; bases not matched to a gene: 0. Germline CDR1 LNHNV, CDR2 YYDKDF (reference sequence). The CDR3 sequence is 15 residues long. CDR3 sequence reads: CATSRERGGTDTQYF. The CDR3 DNA reads as TGTGCCACCAGCAGAGAGCGGGGGGGCACAGATACGCAGTATTTT.

This chain uses TRBV15 with TRBJ1-2; 7 nucleotides line up with TRBD1. Germline V gives CDR1 LNHNV, CDR2 YYDKDF (reference sequence). CDR3 size: 14 residues. V was clipped by 3 bases and J by 4 bases; unmatched bases: 5. CDR3: CATSSKTGTYGYTF. The CDR3 DNA sequence: TGTGCCACCAGCAGCAAGACAGGGACCTATGGCTACACCTTC.